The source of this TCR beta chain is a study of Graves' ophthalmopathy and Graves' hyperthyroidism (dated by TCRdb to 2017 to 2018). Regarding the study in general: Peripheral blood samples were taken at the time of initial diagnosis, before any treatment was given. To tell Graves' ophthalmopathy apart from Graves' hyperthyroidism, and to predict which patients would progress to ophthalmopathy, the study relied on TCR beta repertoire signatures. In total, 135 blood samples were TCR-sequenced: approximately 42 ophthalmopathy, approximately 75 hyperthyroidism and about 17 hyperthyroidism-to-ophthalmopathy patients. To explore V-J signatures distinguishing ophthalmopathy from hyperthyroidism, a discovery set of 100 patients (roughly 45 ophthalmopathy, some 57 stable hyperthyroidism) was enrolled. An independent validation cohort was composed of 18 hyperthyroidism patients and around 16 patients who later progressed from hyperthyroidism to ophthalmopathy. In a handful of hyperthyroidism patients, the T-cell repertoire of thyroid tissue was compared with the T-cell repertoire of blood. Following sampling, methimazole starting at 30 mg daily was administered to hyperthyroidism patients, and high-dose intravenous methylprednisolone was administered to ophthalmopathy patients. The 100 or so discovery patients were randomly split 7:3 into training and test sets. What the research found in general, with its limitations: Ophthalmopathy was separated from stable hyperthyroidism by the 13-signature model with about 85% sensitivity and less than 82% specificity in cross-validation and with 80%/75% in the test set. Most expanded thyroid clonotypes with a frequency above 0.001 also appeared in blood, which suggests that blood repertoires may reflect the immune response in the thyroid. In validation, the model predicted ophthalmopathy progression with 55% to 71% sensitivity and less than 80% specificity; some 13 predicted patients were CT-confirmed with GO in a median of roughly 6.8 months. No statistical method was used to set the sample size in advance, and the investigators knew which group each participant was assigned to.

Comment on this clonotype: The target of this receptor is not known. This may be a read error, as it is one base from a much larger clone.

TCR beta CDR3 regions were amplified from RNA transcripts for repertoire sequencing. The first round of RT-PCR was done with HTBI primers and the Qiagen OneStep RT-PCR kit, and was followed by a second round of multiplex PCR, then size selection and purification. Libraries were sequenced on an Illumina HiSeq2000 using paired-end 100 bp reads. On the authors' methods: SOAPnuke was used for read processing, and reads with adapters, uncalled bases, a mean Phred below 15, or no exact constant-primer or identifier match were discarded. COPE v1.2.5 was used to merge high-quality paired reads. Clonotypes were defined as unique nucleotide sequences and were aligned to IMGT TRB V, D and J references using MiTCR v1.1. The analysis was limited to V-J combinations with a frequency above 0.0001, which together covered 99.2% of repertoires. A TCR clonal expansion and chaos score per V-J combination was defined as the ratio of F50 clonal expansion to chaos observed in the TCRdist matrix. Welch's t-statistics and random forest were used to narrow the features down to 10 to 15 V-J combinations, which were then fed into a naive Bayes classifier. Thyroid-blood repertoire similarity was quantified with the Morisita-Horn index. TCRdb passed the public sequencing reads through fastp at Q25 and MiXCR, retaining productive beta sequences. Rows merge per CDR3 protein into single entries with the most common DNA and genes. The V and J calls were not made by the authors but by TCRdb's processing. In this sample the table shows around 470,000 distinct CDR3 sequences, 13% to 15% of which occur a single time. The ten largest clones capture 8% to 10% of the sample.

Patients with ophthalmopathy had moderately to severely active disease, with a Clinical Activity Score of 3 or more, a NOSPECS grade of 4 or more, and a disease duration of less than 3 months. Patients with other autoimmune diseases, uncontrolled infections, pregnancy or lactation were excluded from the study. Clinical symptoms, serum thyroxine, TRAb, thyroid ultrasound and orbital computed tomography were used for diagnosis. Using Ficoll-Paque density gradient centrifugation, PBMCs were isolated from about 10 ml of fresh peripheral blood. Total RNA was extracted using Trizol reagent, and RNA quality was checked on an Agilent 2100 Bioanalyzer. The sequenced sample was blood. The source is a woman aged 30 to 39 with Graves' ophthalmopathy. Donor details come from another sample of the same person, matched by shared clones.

CDR3 protein: CTSSRGLMNTEAFF. The base sequence is TGTACCAGCAGCCGGGGCTTAATGAACACTGAAGCTTTCTTT. The V gene is TRBV13 and the J gene is TRBJ1-1, and possibly TRBD1, on 5 matching bases. Including cysteine and phenylalanine, the CDR3 has 14 amino acids. Only CDR3 DNA remains: 42 bases, in frame from the first base. CDR1 PRHDT and CDR2 FYEKMQ were looked up in the germline V gene (reference sequence).